This TCR beta chain was documented in a study of shared clonotypes between healthy human individuals (dated by TCRdb to 2018 to 2020). With respect to the entire study: The cohort comprised two women and a few men aged 18 to 49 years. For each donor, CD4 naive and CD4 memory were each run on three plates, CD8 naive on two plates, and CD8 memory on one plate. Blood TCR repertoires of roughly five healthy adults were deeply sequenced to estimate repertoire size and the extent of clonotype sharing between individuals. Different laboratories and diverse techniques were used to prepare libraries and sequence TCR repertoires, to increase sequencing depth and limit assay-specific biases. Each donor's leukapheresis produced roughly between about 0.9 and 9.5 billion PBMCs. Study-level results and caveats: The genetic and exposure-history diversity represented was limited by the small number of donors. Based on pairwise subsampling, the degree of clonotype sharing among donors was expected to be affected by sequencing depth. Compared with non-shared clonotypes, clonotypes shared by all four sorted-subset donors had higher generation probabilities. Approximately 5% of naive CD4, 3.5% of naive CD8, roughly 2.5% of memory CD4, and 0.4% of memory CD8 clonotypes were shared across a few donors. Sampling was restricted to blood, and TCR repertoires in tissue are likely to differ from TCR repertoires in blood. Naive subsets generally had larger estimated clonotype richness than memory subsets did. Rarefaction of sorted-subset datasets indicated incomplete sequencing despite the large sequencing depth.

Spanning cysteine to phenylalanine, the CDR3 consists of 16 amino acids. Just the 48-base CDR3 DNA is kept, in frame starting at base 1. Trimming at the junction amounts to 1 base on V and 1 base on J, and the germline ends lie 14 bases apart. Based on the germline V gene, the CDR1 and CDR2 sequences are MGHRA and YSYEKL. Using the deep immunoSEQ assay, multiplex PCR amplified TCR CDR3 regions from genomic DNA. Extracted genomic DNA from each cell subset was distributed evenly across all wells of several immunoSEQ 96-well plates, and each plate was treated as a replicate. For sorted subsets, each replicate PCR was loaded with about 200 ng genomic DNA, equivalent to roughly 30,000 T cell genomes. The purified libraries were quantified using a Qubit 3.0 fluorometer, sized with a Bioanalyzer 2100, and then quantified again using the KAPA Library Quantification kit. A separate single-read 150-cycle Illumina NextSeq 550 flow cell was used to sequence each immunoSEQ 96-well plate. The study's processing was this. Because only junctional sequences without quality scores were contained in the immunoSEQ output, filtering matching that applied to full-length reads could not be performed. To assign V/J genes and CDR3, sequences were annotated using PyIR, a Python wrapper for IgBLAST v1.9, with IMGT germline references. Any read was removed if the V/J assignment was weak (E-value above 1e-6), the CDR3 was missing, or the read contained stop codons, out-of-frame junctions, or ambiguous translated residues. V3J clonotypes were defined by identical inferred V gene, J gene, and CDR3 amino acid sequence. Percentage overlap between repertoires was calculated by dividing the number of shared unique clonotypes by the size of the smaller repertoire. Richness of each repertoire was evaluated using RTK rarefaction, the Chao1 estimator, and Recon v2.1 estimates of unobserved clonotypes. Generation probabilities were computed with OLGA for all TCRbeta clonotypes obtained by the gDNA method from a few donors. TCRdb carries this immuneACCESS record with in-frame sequences only. Its versions omit some clonotypes, under half of them owing to an unresolved V gene in the studies checked, with the rest unexplained. V and J calls and clone size are as listed in that table; D and trimming were resolved from the DNA. The sample contains more than 900,000 clones, roughly 74% of them found a single time. The top ten constitute roughly 0.65% of the sample.

Donors were healthy HIV-negative adults with no recently reported acute infections or vaccinations. Every donor was a Caucasian adult living in Nashville, Tennessee, USA. CD4+ T cells were enriched by magnetic negative selection; naive cells were then positively selected on CD45RA, and the negative fraction formed the memory subset. Blood was collected by leukapheresis, and PBMCs were isolated by Ficoll-Histopaque density gradient centrifugation and then cryopreserved in liquid nitrogen vapor phase. Analytical flow cytometry was used to check the purity and quantity of each magnetically sorted T cell population. Each sorted fraction had its genomic DNA isolated and then quantified by UV absorbance on a Nanodrop 2000c. This clone was seen more than once but under ten times. Its target antigen remains unknown. Per-base qualities were not stored, and no clone one base away is much larger.

The sequence links TRBV4-1 to TRBJ2-7; the D region possibly corresponds to TRBD2 (6 bases align). The sample taken for sequencing was memory CD4+ T cells from PBMCs. Per the publication, the cell subset or site label means: CD45RA-negative fraction. The origin of this receptor is a man younger than 30 in good health. Some clones in this sample may be carry-over from other donors' samples. In nucleotide form, the sequence is TGCGCCAGCAGCCAAGGGACCGGGACTCTTTCCTACGAGCAGTACTTC. This encodes CASSQGTGTLSYEQYF.